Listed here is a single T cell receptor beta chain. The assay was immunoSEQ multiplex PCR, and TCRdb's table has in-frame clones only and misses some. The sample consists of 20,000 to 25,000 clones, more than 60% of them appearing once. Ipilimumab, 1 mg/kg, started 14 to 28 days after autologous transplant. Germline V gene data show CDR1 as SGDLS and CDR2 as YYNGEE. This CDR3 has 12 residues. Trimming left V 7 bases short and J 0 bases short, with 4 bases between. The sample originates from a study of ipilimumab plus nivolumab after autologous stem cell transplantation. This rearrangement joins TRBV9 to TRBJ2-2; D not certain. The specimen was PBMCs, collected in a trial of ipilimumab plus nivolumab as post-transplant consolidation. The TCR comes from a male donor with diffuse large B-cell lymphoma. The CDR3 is CASGSNTGELFF. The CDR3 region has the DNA TGTGCCAGCGGATCGAACACCGGGGAGCTGTTTTTT. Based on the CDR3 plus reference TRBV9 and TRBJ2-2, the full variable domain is DSGVTQTPKHLITATGQRVTLRCSPRSGDLSVYWYQQSLDQGLQFLIQYYNGEERAKGNILERFSAQQFPDLHSELNLSSLELGDSALYFCASGSNTGELFFGEGSRLTVL.